This TCR beta chain was recorded in a study of cytomegalovirus exposure and HLA in healthy donors. Notes on the study in general: Usually a TCR sequence was rare, but some public TCRs were found in many donors. TCR beta chains numbering some 160 were designated cytomegalovirus-associated. Cytomegalovirus status was reportedly diagnosed by the classifier with high sensitivity and specificity. In vitro assays verified that three CMV-associated chains recognized CMV antigens specifically.

The CDR3 loop spans 14 amino acids. Germline CDR1 is SEHNR and CDR2 is FQNEAQ (reference sequence). V dropped 3 bases and J dropped 4 bases, with 10 bases sitting between them. In the case of this clone: Its specificity is not known.

The repertoire was sequenced with immunoSEQ multiplex PCR; TCRdb's copy has only in-frame clones and lacks some. The sample records about 180,000 clones, around nine tenths being singletons. This clonotype originated in a man aged 18-30 years in good health and CMV-seropositive. Sequencing was done on a sample of PBMCs. The rearrangement joins TRBV7-9 to TRBJ1-3; D unresolved. The CDR3 bases are TGTGCCAGCAGCTTCGAGAATCTGGGAAACACCATATATTTT. It is translated as CASSFENLGNTIYF.